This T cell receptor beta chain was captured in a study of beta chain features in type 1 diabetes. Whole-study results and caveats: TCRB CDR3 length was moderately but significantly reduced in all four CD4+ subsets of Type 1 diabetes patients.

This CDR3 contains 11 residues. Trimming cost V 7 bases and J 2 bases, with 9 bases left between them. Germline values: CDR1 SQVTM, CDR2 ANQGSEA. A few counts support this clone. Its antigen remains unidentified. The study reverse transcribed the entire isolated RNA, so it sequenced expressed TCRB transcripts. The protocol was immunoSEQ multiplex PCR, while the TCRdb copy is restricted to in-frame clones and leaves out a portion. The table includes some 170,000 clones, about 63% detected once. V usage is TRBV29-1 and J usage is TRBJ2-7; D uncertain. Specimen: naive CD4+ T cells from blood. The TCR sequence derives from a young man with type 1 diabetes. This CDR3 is CSARTAYEQYF. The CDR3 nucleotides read TGCAGCGCCAGAACGGCCTACGAGCAGTACTTC.